This T cell receptor beta chain was sequenced in a study of blood T cell repertoires in COVID-19. Study background: Sources were T cells, B-cell-depleted T cells, or PBMCs; the material itself was cDNA or gDNA.

Repertoires were generated with immunoSEQ multiplex PCR, while TCRdb's copy carries only in-frame clones and drops some. Among around 99,000 clones listed, 84% were seen once. Trimming at V came to 7 bases and at J to 14 bases, leaving 11 bases not matched to a gene. This CDR3 is built from 13 residues. The germline V gene encodes CDR1 SNHLY and CDR2 FYNNEI. Sequencing was performed on peripheral blood. The clonotype was recovered from a human donor in a cohort sampled during active COVID-19. This chain joins TRBV2 and TRBJ2-1; the match to TRBD2 covers 10 bases. The CDR3 coding sequence is TGTGCCAGCATACTGGCTAGCGGGAGTGGTAAGTTCTTC. Translated: CASILASGSGKFF.